This TCR beta chain stems from a study of shared T cell receptors in the human thymus. The repertoire was sequenced with immunoSEQ multiplex PCR; TCRdb's copy has only in-frame clones and lacks some. The sample includes 65,000 to 70,000 clones, 90% to 95% seen only once; the top ten take around 0.03%. This receptor was identified in a human donor. Sequencing was carried out using thymocytes.

The CDR3 DNA reads TGTGCCAGCAGCGTAGGAGCGGGGGTACAAGAGACCCAGTACTTC. As protein: CASSVGAGVQETQYF. The chain couples TRBV9 to TRBJ2-5; 8 bases match TRBD2. The CDR3 is 15 amino acids. V lost 0 bases and J lost 2; bases outside the gene matches: 3. CDR1 and CDR2 from the germline V gene are SGDLS and YYNGEE.